This entry lists 30 T cell receptor beta chains sequenced from one sample in a study of T cell repertoires in cytomegalovirus infection. TCRdb re-analysed the reads in MiXCR, keeping a single row per CDR3 protein. This table holds 150,000 to 200,000 distinct CDR3 sequences, 28% found once. The sample taken for sequencing was PBMCs. All receptors come from a human donor in good health (CMV status not recorded). Some clones in this sample may be carry-over from other donors' samples.

This clonotype showed up just a few times. This sequence joins TRBV20-1 and TRBJ1-2, with D maybe TRBD1 (5 bases). The CDR3 is 13 residues long. The germline CDR1 and CDR2 sequences are DFQATT and SNEGSKA (reference sequence). The CDR3 DNA reads as TGCAGCGCGGGGCAGGGAGGCTCGGATGGCTACACCTTC. It translates to CSAGQGGSDGYTF.

The V gene is TRBV7-2, the J gene TRBJ2-1; tentatively, D is TRBD1 (6 bases). V lost 2 bases to trimming and J lost 5 bases, with 7 bases between them. CDR3 length equals 13 residues. CDR1 SGHTA and CDR2 FQGNSA come from the germline V gene. The chain's CDR3 is CASSLTGNNEQFF. The CDR3 DNA sequence: TGTGCCAGCAGCTTAACAGGGAACAATGAGCAGTTCTTC.

V gene TRBV20-1 combines with J gene TRBJ1-5; 7 positions agree with TRBD1. The CDR3 is made up of 14 amino acids. Germline CDR1 is DFQATT and CDR2 is SNEGSKA (reference sequence). The V and J ends lost 6 bases and 0 bases, in that order; junction bases with no gene match: 5. CDR3 sequence: CSAQTGNSNQPQHF. The CDR3 DNA is TGCAGTGCCCAGACAGGGAATAGCAATCAGCCCCAGCATTTT.

This clonotype was counted at least ten times. This rearrangement joins TRBV7-6 to TRBJ2-5; D unresolved. The V and J ends lost 1 base and 1 base respectively, with 1 base between them. The CDR3 is 12 amino acids. CDR1 and CDR2 (germline): SGHVS, FNYEAQ. CDR3 nucleotides: TGTGCCAGCAGCTTAGTCCAAGAGACCCAGTACTTC. This codes for CASSLVQETQYF.

Turning to this clonotype: Relative to the germline gene, one junction end is altered; a read error may explain this. Written as DNA, the CDR3 is TGCAGCGTTCAAGATCCAGGACGGTTAACTGAAGCTTTCTTT. It translates to CSVQDPGRLTEAFF. The gene calls are TRBV29-1 and TRBJ1-1; D remains ambiguous. Germline CDR1 is SQVTM and CDR2 is ANQGSEA. The CDR3 consists of 14 residues.

The table lists this clonotype with a few counts. The chain is built from TRBV18 and TRBJ1-2, with D possibly TRBD1 on 5 matching bases. Trimming took off 6 bases at V and 6 bases at J, with 14 bases between the two ends. Germline CDR1 reads KGHSH; CDR2 reads LQKENI. The CDR3 consists of 13 residues. CDR3 sequence reads: CASSSTEEDGYTF. Written as DNA, the CDR3 is TGTGCCAGCTCTTCGACAGAGGAGGATGGCTACACCTTC.

The V gene is TRBV2, the J gene TRBJ2-7; D possibly matches TRBD1 or TRBD2 (5 bases each). From germline, CDR1 is SNHLY and CDR2 FYNNEI. Trimming removed 6 bases at V and 3 bases at J, with 15 bases between. There are 14 residues in the CDR3. CDR3 protein: CASRNRGTFYEQYF. As DNA, the CDR3 is TGTGCCAGCAGGAACAGAGGGACCTTCTACGAGCAGTACTTC.

This clonotype was detected only a few times. The chain recombines TRBV7-2 with TRBJ1-1; D perhaps matches TRBD1 (6 bases). Trimming left V 5 bases short and J 4 bases short, with 14 bases between. The CDR3 spans 14 residues. Germline lookup yields CDR1 SGHTA and CDR2 FQGNSA. For the CDR3, the DNA is TGTGCCAGCAGCCTCACAGGGCGTAGCACTGAAGCTTTCTTT. It specifies CASSLTGRSTEAFF.

The chain has TRBV6-1 and TRBJ1-1; possible D gene TRBD1, 5 bases. Germline-derived CDR1 and CDR2 are MNHNS and SASEGT. V was cut by 8 bases and J by 4 bases, with 14 bases left in between. This CDR3 spans 13 amino acids. As DNA, the CDR3 is TGTGCCAGCGGACGGGGCGCGATCACTGAAGCTTTCTTT. Translating it yields CASGRGAITEAFF.

This chain joins TRBV6-5 and TRBJ1-3, with a weak D call TRBD1 (5 bases). Looked up from germline, CDR1 is MNHEY and CDR2 is SVGAGI. The CDR3 sequence is 14 residues long. V was trimmed by 4 bases and J by 3 bases, leaving 10 bases between them. CDR3 sequence (DNA): TGTGCCAGCAGTTCCCTGGGGGGTGGAAACACCATATATTTT. Its protein product is CASSSLGGGNTIYF.

The chain combines TRBV12-3 or TRBV12-4 with TRBJ1-5; D possibly corresponds to TRBD1 (5 bases). V shed 3 bases and J shed 3 bases, with 9 bases lying between them. The CDR3 has 14 residues. The CDR3 protein is CASSLGRDNQPQHF. In nucleotides, the CDR3 is TGTGCCAGCAGTTTGGGGCGGGACAATCAGCCCCAGCATTTT.

As for this clonotype: The junction and the germline gene differ at one end; a read error may be behind it. This chain links TRBV20-1 with TRBJ2-4; 9 bases map to TRBD2. The V gene's germline CDR1 is DFQATT and CDR2 SNEGSKA (reference sequence). CDR3 length: 17 amino acids. As DNA, the CDR3 is TGCAGTGCTAGAGATTGGGCGGGGGGGGCGGCCAAAACCATTCAGTACTTC. It codes for CSARDWAGGAAKTIQYF.

The rearrangement links TRBV12-3 or TRBV12-4 to TRBJ2-3; 8 bases are a match to TRBD1. CDR3 length equals 14 residues. V trimming: 5 bases; J trimming: 2 bases; junction bases outside the gene matches: 3. The CDR3 nucleotides read TGTGCCAGCAGTGACAGGGGAGTCACAGATACGCAGTATTTT. Protein product: CASSDRGVTDTQYF.

The V and J genes are TRBV10-3 and TRBJ1-2, with D possibly being TRBD1 (6 bases). Germline loops: CDR1 ENHRY, CDR2 SYGVKD. V dropped 6 bases and J dropped 8 bases, with 13 bases sitting between them. The CDR3 has 12 amino acids. The CDR3 DNA is TGTGCCATCAGGGACAGTGGTGGCGGCTACACCTTC. It codes for CAIRDSGGGYTF.

V is TRBV6-2 or TRBV6-3 and J is TRBJ2-7, with 12 bases identical to TRBD2. V lost 0 bases and J lost 3; bases outside the gene matches: 9. The CDR3 contains 18 residues. Germline values: CDR1 MNHEY, CDR2 SVGEGT. The CDR3 is CASSYSQGLAGLFYEQYF. The CDR3 bases are TGTGCCAGCAGTTACTCGCAAGGACTAGCGGGGCTCTTCTACGAGCAGTACTTC.

This clonotype was recorded a few times. This chain joins TRBV7-3 and TRBJ1-6; the D is unclear. V lost 1 base and J lost 0, with 7 bases in between. CDR1 is SGHTA and CDR2 is FQGTGA in the germline V gene. The CDR3 runs 16 residues. The CDR3 DNA is TGTGCCAGCAGCTTAAGGGGTAGCTCCTATAATTCACCCCTCCACTTT. It translates to CASSLRGSSYNSPLHF.

This chain connects TRBV5-8 to TRBJ2-1; D remains ambiguous. The CDR3 spans 14 residues. Germline V lookup: CDR1 SGHTS, CDR2 YDEGEE. The V end lost 0 bases, the J end lost 5 bases, and 9 bases lay between the germline ends. In DNA, the CDR3 is TGTGCCAGCAGCTTGGATAGGGTAAACAATGAGCAGTTCTTC. Its translation is CASSLDRVNNEQFF.

This clonotype appeared a single time. The chain uses TRBV20-1 and TRBJ2-1; 11 bases map to TRBD2. Germline CDR1 and CDR2: DFQATT and SNEGSKA (reference sequence). This CDR3 spans 17 amino acids. V was clipped by 6 bases and J by 0 bases; unmatched bases: 10. CDR3 amino acids: CSARRSSGGLSYNEQFF. The CDR3 region has the DNA TGCAGTGCCCGCAGGTCTAGCGGGGGGCTCTCCTACAATGAGCAGTTCTTC.

This chain joins TRBV14 and TRBJ2-5; unclear D gene. The ends were cut back, 0 bases at V and 4 bases at J, with 9 bases in the middle. The CDR3 has 14 residues. Germline assignment: CDR1 SGHDN and CDR2 FVKESK. The chain's CDR3 is CASSQDGLGETQYF. The DNA of the CDR3 is TGTGCCAGCAGCCAAGACGGATTGGGAGAGACCCAGTACTTC.

Ten or more counts support this clonotype. The J gene is TRBJ1-4, the V gene TRBV7-2, with a possible D match to TRBD1 (5 bases). V gave up 2 bases and J gave up 9 bases, with 16 bases separating them. The CDR3 runs to 15 residues. Germline assignment: CDR1 SGHTA and CDR2 FQGNSA. CDR3 DNA: TGTGCCAGCAGCTTAAGTCAGGGAGGTGATAAAAAACTGTTTTTT. Translating it yields CASSLSQGGDKKLFF.

This clonotype was counted only a few times. The V gene is TRBV7-8, the J gene TRBJ1-4, with D possibly matching TRBD1 (5 bases). The CDR3 length is 16 residues. The germline V gene has CDR1 SGHVS and CDR2 FQNEAQ. Trimming cost V 0 bases and J 4 bases, with 12 bases left between them. The CDR3 loop reads CASSLARGAGNEKLFF. In DNA, the CDR3 is TGTGCCAGCAGCTTAGCGAGGGGAGCGGGTAATGAAAAACTGTTTTTT.

There are many counts of this clonotype. The rearrangement joins TRBV7-8 to TRBJ2-3; 8 nucleotides align to TRBD1. CDR3 length: 14 residues. In germline, CDR1 is SGHVS, CDR2 FQNEAQ. The V and J ends lost 3 bases and 2 bases, in that order; junction bases with no gene match: 1. The CDR3 loop reads CASSLQGATDTQYF. The DNA for the CDR3 is TGTGCCAGCAGCTTGCAGGGGGCCACAGATACGCAGTATTTT.

V usage is TRBV7-8 and J usage is TRBJ1-1; D ambiguous. The germline V and J ends were trimmed by 1 base and 5 bases, with 14 bases remaining between them. Germline V gene data show CDR1 as SGHVS and CDR2 as FQNEAQ. CDR3 length: 15 amino acids. CDR3 sequence: CASSLDIPRGTEAFF. For the CDR3, the DNA is TGTGCCAGCAGCTTAGATATTCCCCGAGGGACTGAAGCTTTCTTT.

V gene TRBV11-2 combines with J gene TRBJ1-5; 7 nucleotides match TRBD1. This CDR3 contains 15 residues. The germline gives CDR1 SGHAT, CDR2 FQNNGV. Germline trimming cut 3 bases from V and 0 bases from J; bases unmatched to any gene: 2. The CDR3, as DNA: TGTGCCAGCAGCTTCGGGACAGTTAGCAATCAGCCCCAGCATTTT. This codes for CASSFGTVSNQPQHF.

The V and J genes are TRBV20-1 and TRBJ1-1; TRBD1 matches at 8 bases. Trimming took 0 bases from V and 5 from J; bases not matched to a gene: 8. Germline V CDR1 and CDR2: DFQATT, SNEGSKA (reference sequence). This CDR3 contains 15 residues. The CDR3, as DNA: TGCAGTGCTAGAGATCAATCAGGGGGCGTAACTGAAGCTTTCTTT. Translating gives CSARDQSGGVTEAFF.

The chain links TRBV7-2 to TRBJ1-2, with TRBD1 matching 9 bases. V shed 1 base and J 1 base; nucleotides not matched to a gene: 7. Germline values: CDR1 SGHTA, CDR2 FQGNSA. The CDR3 runs 17 residues. Here the CDR3 DNA reads TGTGCCAGCAGCTTAGGGCTTCCGGGACAGGGTAACTATGGCTACACCTTC. Its protein is CASSLGLPGQGNYGYTF.

J is TRBJ1-1 and V is TRBV14; possible D gene TRBD1, 5 bases. Germline V gives CDR1 SGHDN, CDR2 FVKESK. The ends were cut back, 0 bases at V and 2 bases at J, with 16 bases in the middle. The CDR3 sequence is 17 residues long. As DNA, the CDR3 is TGTGCCAGCAGCCAAGACGCAGGGCGGGCGATTAACACTGAAGCTTTCTTT. This translates into CASSQDAGRAINTEAFF.

This clonotype turned up a few times. The chain links TRBV6-1 to TRBJ2-1; 7 bases line up with TRBD1. V lost 6 bases, J lost 4 bases, and 12 bases stayed unmatched. The CDR3 has 16 amino acids. From germline, CDR1 is MNHNS and CDR2 SASEGT. The CDR3, as DNA: TGTGCCAGCAGCCGCCCCAACAGGGGATCTTACAATGAGCAGTTCTTC. Encoded protein: CASSRPNRGSYNEQFF.

The rearrangement joins TRBV5-1 to TRBJ1-4; a weak D match, TRBD1 (6 bases). The ends were cut back, 5 bases at V and 7 bases at J, with 12 bases in the middle. This CDR3 has 13 residues. CDR1 and CDR2 from the germline V gene are SGHRS and YFSETQ. CDR3 sequence: CASRPQGTEKLFF. The DNA for the CDR3 is TGCGCCAGCAGGCCACAGGGTACTGAAAAACTGTTTTTT. Full variable domain (outside the CDR3, taken from reference TRBV5-1 and TRBJ1-4): KAGVTQTPRYLIKTRGQQVTLSCSPISGHRSVSWYQQTPGQGLQFLFEYFSETQRNKGNFPGRFSGRQFSNSRSEMNVSTLELGDSALYLCASRPQGTEKLFFGSGTQLSVL.

There are many counts of this clonotype. The V and J genes are TRBV7-2 and TRBJ2-5; D may be TRBD2 (6 bases). This CDR3 has 15 residues. Trimming took off 1 base at V and 6 bases at J, with 15 bases between the two ends. Germline CDR1 reads SGHTA; CDR2 reads FQGNSA. The DNA for the CDR3 is TGTGCCAGCAGCTTAGACGTCGGGGGAACAAAGACCCAGTACTTC. Protein sequence: CASSLDVGGTKTQYF.